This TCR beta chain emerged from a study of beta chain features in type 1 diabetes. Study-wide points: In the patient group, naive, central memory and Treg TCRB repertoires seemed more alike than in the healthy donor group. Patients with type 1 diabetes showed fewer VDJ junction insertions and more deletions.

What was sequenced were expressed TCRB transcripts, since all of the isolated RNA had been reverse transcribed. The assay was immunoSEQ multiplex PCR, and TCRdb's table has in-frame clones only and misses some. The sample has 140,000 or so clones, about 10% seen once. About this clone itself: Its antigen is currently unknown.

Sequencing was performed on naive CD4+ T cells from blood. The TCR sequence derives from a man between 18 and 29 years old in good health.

The DNA of the CDR3 is TGTGCCAGTAGCCTAGGGGGAGATGGCTACACCTTC. Protein: CASSLGGDGYTF. The chain employs TRBV19 and TRBJ1-2; D is perhaps TRBD1 (6 bases). CDR1 is LNHDA, CDR2 SQIVND, per germline (reference sequence). This CDR3 comprises 12 residues. Trimming took off 6 bases at V and 6 bases at J, with 11 bases between the two ends.